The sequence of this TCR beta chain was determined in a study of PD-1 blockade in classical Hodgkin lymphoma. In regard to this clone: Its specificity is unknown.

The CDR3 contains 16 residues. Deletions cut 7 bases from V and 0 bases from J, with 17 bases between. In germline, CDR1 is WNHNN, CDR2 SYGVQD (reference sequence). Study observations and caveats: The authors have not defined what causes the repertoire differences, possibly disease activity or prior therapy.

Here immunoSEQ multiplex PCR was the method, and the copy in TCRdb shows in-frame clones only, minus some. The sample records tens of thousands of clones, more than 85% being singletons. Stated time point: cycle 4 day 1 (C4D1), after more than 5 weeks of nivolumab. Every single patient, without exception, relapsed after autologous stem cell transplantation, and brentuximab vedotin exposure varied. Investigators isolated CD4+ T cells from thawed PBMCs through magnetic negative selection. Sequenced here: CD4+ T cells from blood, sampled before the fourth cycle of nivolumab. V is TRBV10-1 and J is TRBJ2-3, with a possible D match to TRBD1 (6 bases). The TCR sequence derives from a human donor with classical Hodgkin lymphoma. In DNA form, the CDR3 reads TGCGCCAGCACCCTGATGGGGGCCTCTAGCACAGATACGCAGTATTTT. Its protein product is CASTLMGASSTDTQYF.